What follows are 4 T cell receptor beta chains derived from one specimen sequenced in a study of post-analysis software for immune sequencing data. Antigens for these TCRs are unknown. Each TCR beta cDNA library carried unique molecular identifiers. MiXCR was run by TCRdb on the PCR reads, yielding one entry per CDR3 protein. The sample carries under 200,000 distinct CDR3 sequences, 29% recorded once. Study findings and constraints: Several TRBV segments occurring more often in patients than controls included TRBV5-6, TRBV5-1 and TRBV20-1.

Material for sequencing was blood. These receptors originate from a girl between 2 and 17 years old with multiple sclerosis.

V gene TRBV7-8 combines with J gene TRBJ1-2, with 8 bases lining up with TRBD1. The ends lost 7 bases at V and 3 bases at J; junction bases unmatched: 7. The CDR3 extends over 14 amino acids. CDR1 is SGHVS, CDR2 FQNEAQ, per germline. DNA of the CDR3: TGTGCCAGCACCCAGGACAGGGTCTACTATGGCTACACCTTC. It translates to CASTQDRVYYGYTF.

The V gene is TRBV28, the J gene TRBJ2-7; D might be TRBD1 (5 bases). Germline CDR1 MDHEN, CDR2 SYDVKM. There are 14 residues in the CDR3. The germline V and J ends were trimmed by 3 bases and 6 bases, with 15 bases remaining between them. CDR3: CASSLYRGDSEQYF. CDR3 coding DNA: TGTGCCAGCAGTTTGTATAGGGGTGATAGCGAGCAGTACTTC.

The chain couples TRBV7-2 to TRBJ2-7; D possibly corresponds to TRBD2 (5 bases). Germline CDR1 SGHTA, CDR2 FQGNSA. CDR3 length equals 14 residues. Trimming removed 1 base from V and 6 bases from J, with 13 bases in between. The CDR3 region has the DNA TGTGCCAGCAGCTTAGTGAGGGCAGTGCGCGAGCAGTACTTC. Translation: CASSLVRAVREQYF.

This clonotype was recorded a few times. The chain recombines TRBV12-3 or TRBV12-4 with TRBJ2-7; 10 bases agree with TRBD2. This CDR3 is built from 18 residues. V dropped 0 bases and J dropped 0; count of bases not matched to a gene: 8. The CDR3 is CASSLARLAGAPSYEQYF. DNA of the CDR3: TGTGCCAGCAGTTTAGCGCGGCTAGCGGGGGCCCCCTCCTACGAGCAGTACTTC.